This TCR beta chain originates from a study of blood T cell repertoires in COVID-19. TCRdb's table, derived via immunoSEQ multiplex PCR, lists solely in-frame clones and lacks some. This sample carries around 220,000 clones, 88% of them seen once, and the ten largest clones take approximately 2.1%. V was clipped by 5 bases and J by 5 bases, with 15 bases between them. This CDR3 region has 15 residues. Looked up from germline, CDR1 is MDHEN and CDR2 is SYDVKM. The sequence derives from a middle-aged woman who had recovered from COVID-19. The sequenced sample was peripheral blood. The chain links TRBV28 to TRBJ1-4, with D possibly matching TRBD1 (5 bases). The CDR3 here is CASSVYDAGNEKLFF. The CDR3 DNA reads as TGTGCCAGCAGTGTTTATGATGCAGGGAATGAAAAACTGTTTTTT.